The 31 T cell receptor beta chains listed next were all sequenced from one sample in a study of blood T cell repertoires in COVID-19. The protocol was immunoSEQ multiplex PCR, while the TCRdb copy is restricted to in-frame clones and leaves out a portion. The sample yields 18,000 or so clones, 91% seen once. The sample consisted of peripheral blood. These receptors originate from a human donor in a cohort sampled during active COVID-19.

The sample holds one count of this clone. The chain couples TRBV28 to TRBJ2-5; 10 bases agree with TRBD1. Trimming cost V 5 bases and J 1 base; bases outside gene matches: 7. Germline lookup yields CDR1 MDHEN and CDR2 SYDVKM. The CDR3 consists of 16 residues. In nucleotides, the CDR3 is TGTGCCAGCAGTCCCCGACAGGGGGCATCCCAAGAGACCCAGTACTTC. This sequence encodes CASSPRQGASQETQYF.

The CDR3 sequence is CASSPLTGGVFETQYF. CDR3 DNA sequence: TGTGCCAGCTCACCTCTGACAGGGGGAGTGTTTGAGACCCAGTACTTC. The chain carries TRBV18 and TRBJ2-5; TRBD1 matches 9 bases. V trimming: 3 bases; J trimming: 5 bases; junction bases outside the gene matches: 10. The CDR3 loop spans 16 amino acids. Germline V gene sequence: CDR1 KGHSH, CDR2 LQKENI.

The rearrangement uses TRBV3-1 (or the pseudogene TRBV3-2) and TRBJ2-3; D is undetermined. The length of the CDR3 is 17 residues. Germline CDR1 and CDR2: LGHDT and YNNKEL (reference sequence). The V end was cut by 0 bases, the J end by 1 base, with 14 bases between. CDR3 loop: CASSQDVDRRGTDTQYF. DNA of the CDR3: TGTGCCAGCAGCCAAGATGTTGATAGGAGAGGCACAGATACGCAGTATTTT.

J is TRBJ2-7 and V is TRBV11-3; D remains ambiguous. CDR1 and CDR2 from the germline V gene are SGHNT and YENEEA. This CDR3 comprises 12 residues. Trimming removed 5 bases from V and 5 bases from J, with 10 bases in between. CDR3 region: CASSPGGNEQYF. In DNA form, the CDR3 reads TGTGCCAGCAGCCCCGGCGGTAACGAGCAGTACTTC.

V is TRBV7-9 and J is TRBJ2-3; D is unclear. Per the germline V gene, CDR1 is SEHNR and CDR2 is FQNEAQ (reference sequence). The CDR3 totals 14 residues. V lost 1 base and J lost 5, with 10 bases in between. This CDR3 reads CASSLVSSLDTQYF. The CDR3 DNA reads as TGTGCCAGCAGCTTAGTTTCGAGTTTAGATACGCAGTATTTT. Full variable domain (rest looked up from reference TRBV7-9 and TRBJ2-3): DTGVSQNPRHKITKRGQNVTFRCDPISEHNRLYWYRQTLGQGPEFLTYFQNEAQLEKSRLLSDRFSAERPKGSFSTLEIQRTEQGDSAMYLCASSLVSSLDTQYFGPGTRLTVL.

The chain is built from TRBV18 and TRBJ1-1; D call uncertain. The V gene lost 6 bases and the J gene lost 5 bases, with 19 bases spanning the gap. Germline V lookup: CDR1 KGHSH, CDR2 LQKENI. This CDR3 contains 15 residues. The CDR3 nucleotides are TGTGCCAGCTCCCCGTTCCAAGGTTGGGAGACTGAAGCTTTCTTT. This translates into CASSPFQGWETEAFF. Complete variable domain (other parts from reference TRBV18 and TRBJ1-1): NAGVMQNPRHLVRRRGQEARLRCSPMKGHSHVYWYRQLPEEGLKFMVYLQKENIIDESGMPKERFSAEFPKEGPSILRIQQVVRGDSAAYFCASSPFQGWETEAFFGQGTRLTVV.

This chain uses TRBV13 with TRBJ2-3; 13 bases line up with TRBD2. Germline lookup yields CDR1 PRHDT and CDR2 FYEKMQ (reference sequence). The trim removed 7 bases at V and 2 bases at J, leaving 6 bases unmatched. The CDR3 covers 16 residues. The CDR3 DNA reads TGTGCCAGCACCCGACTAGCGGGGGGACTCACAGATACGCAGTATTTT. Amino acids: CASTRLAGGLTDTQYF.

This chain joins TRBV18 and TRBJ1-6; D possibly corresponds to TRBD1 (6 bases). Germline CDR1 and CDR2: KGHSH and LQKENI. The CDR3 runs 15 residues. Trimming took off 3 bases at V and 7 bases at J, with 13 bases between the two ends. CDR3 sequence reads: CASSPYRTENSPLHF. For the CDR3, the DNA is TGTGCCAGCTCACCGTATAGGACAGAGAATTCACCCCTCCACTTT. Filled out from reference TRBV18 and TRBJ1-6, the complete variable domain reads NAGVMQNPRHLVRRRGQEARLRCSPMKGHSHVYWYRQLPEEGLKFMVYLQKENIIDESGMPKERFSAEFPKEGPSILRIQQVVRGDSAAYFCASSPYRTENSPLHFGNGTRLTVT.

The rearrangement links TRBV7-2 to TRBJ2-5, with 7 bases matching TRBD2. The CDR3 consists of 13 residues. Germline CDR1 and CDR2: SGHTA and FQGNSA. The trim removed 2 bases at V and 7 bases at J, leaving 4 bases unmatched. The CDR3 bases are TGTGCCAGCAGCTTAAATGGGGGGGGGACCCAGTACTTC. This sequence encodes CASSLNGGGTQYF.

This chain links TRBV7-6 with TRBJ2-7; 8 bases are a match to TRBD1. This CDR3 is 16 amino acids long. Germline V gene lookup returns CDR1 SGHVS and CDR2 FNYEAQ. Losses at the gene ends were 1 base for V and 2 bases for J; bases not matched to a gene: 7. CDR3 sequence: CASSLGGGTGAYEQYF. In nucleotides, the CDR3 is TGTGCCAGCAGCTTAGGAGGAGGGACAGGAGCCTACGAGCAGTACTTC.

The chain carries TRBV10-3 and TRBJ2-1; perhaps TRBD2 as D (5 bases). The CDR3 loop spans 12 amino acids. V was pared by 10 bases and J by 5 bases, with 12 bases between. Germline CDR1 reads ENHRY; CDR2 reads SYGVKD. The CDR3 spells CATSGSHNEQFF. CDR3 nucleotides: TGTGCCACCTCGGGATCGCACAATGAGCAGTTCTTC.

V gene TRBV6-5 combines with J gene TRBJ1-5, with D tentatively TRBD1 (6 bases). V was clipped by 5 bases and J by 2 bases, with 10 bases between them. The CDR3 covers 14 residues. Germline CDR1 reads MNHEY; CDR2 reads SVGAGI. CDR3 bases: TGTGCCAGCAGTCAACAGGGTCGCAATCAGCCCCAGCATTTT. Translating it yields CASSQQGRNQPQHF.

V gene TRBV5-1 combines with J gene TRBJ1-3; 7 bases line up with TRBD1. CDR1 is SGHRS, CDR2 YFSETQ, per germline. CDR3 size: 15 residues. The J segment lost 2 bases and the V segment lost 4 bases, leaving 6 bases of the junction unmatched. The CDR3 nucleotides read TGCGCCAGCAGCAGCGACAGGGCCGCTGGAAACACCATATATTTT. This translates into CASSSDRAAGNTIYF.

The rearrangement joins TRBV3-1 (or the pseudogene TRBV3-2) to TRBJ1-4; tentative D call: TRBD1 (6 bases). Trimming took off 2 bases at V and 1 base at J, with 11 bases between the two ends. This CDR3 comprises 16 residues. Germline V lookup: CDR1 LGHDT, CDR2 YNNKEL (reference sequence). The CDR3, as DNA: TGTGCCAGCAGCCAAACCGAACAGGGAACTAATGAAAAACTGTTTTTT. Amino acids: CASSQTEQGTNEKLFF.

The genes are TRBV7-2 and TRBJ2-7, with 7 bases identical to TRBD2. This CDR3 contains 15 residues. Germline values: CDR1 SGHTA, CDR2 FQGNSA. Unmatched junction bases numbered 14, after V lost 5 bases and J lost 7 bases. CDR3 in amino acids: CASSVSGGRAGEQYF. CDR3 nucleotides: TGTGCCAGCAGCGTTAGCGGAGGGAGGGCGGGGGAGCAGTACTTC.

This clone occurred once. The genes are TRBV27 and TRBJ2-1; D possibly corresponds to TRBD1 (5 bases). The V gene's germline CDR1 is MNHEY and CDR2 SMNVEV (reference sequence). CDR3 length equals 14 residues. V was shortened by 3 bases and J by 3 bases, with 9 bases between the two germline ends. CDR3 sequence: CASSLSRVYNEQFF. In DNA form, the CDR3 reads TGTGCCAGCAGTTTGTCCAGGGTCTACAATGAGCAGTTCTTC.

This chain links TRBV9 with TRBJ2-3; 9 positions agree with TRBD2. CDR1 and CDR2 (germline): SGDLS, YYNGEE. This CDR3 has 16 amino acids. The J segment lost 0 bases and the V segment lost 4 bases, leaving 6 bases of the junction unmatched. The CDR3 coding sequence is TGTGCCAGCAGCTCACGACTAGCGGCTAGCACAGATACGCAGTATTTT. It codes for CASSSRLAASTDTQYF.

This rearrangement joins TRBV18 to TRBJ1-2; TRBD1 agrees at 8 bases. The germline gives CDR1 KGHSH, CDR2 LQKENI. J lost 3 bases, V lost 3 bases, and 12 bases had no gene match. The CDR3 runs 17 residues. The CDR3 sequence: CASSPGQGVQSYYGYTF. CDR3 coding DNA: TGTGCCAGCTCACCCGGACAGGGTGTTCAATCGTACTATGGCTACACCTTC.

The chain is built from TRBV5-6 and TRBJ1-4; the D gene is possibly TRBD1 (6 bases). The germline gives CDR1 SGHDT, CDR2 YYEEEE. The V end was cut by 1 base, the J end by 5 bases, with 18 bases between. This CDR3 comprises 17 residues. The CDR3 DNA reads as TGTGCCAGCAGCTTGTCCGCGGGGGGGCTAAAGAATGAAAAACTGTTTTTT. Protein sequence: CASSLSAGGLKNEKLFF.

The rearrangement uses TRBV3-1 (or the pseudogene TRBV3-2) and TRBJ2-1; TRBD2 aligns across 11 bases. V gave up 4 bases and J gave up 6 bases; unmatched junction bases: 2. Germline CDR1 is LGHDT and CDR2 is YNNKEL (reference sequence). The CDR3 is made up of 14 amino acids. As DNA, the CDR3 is TGTGCCAGCAGCCCTAGCGGGGGGACCAATGAGCAGTTCTTC. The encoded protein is CASSPSGGTNEQFF.

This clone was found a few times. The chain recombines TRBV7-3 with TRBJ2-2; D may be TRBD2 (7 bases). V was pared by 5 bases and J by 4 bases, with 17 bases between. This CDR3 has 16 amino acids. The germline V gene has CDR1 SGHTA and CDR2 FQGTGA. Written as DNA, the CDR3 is TGTGCCAGCAGCCCCTTCGGCGGGGGCGCCACCGGGGAGCTGTTTTTT. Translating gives CASSPFGGGATGELFF.

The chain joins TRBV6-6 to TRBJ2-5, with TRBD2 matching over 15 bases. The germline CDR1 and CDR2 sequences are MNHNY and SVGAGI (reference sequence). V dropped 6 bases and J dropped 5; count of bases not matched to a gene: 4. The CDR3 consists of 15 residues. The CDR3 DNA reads TGTGCCAGCAGCCCAGGACTAGCGGGAGGGGAGACCCAGTACTTC. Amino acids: CASSPGLAGGETQYF.

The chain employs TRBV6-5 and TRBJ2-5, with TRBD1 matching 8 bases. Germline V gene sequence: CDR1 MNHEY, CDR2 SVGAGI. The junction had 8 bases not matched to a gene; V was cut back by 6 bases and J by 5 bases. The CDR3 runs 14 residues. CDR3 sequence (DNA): TGTGCCAGCAGAGACGACAGGGGCGGGGAGACCCAGTACTTC. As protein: CASRDDRGGETQYF.

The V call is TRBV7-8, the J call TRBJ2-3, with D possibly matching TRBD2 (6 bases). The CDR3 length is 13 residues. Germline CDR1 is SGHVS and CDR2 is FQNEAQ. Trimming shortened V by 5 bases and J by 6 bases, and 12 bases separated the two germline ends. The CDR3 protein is CASSRRLGDTQYF. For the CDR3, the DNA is TGTGCCAGCAGCCGAAGACTAGGGGATACGCAGTATTTT.

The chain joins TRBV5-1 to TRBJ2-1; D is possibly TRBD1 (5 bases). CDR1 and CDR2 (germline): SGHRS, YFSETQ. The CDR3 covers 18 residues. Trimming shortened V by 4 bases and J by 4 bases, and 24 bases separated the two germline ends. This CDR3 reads CASSVGAAGPIKYNEQFF. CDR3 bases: TGCGCCAGCAGCGTTGGAGCCGCAGGGCCGATCAAGTACAATGAGCAGTTCTTC.

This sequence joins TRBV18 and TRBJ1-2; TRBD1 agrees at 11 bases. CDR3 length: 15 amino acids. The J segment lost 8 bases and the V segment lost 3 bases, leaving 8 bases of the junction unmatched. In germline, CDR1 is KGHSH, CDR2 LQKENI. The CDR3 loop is CASSPDGTGGLGYTF. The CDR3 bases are TGTGCCAGCTCACCGGACGGGACAGGGGGTTTGGGCTACACCTTC.

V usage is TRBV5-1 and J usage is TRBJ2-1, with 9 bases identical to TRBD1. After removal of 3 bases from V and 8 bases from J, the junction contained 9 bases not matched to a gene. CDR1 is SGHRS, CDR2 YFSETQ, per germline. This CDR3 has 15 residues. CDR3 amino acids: CASSSTGQGRYEQFF. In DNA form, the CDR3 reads TGCGCCAGCAGCTCCACGGGACAGGGTCGGTATGAGCAGTTCTTC. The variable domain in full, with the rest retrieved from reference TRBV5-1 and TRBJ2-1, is KAGVTQTPRYLIKTRGQQVTLSCSPISGHRSVSWYQQTPGQGLQFLFEYFSETQRNKGNFPGRFSGRQFSNSRSEMNVSTLELGDSALYLCASSSTGQGRYEQFFGPGTRLTVL.

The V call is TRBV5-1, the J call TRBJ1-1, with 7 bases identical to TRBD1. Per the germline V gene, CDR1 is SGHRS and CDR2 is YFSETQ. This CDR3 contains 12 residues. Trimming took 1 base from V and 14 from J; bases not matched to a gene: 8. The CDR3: CASSLSDRELFF. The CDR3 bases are TGCGCCAGCAGCTTGTCCGACAGGGAGCTCTTCTTT.

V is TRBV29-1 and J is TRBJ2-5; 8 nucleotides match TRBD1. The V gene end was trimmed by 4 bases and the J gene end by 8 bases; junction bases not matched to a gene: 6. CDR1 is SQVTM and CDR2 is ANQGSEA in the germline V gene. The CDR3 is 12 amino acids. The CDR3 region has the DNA TGCAGCGTTGGAGGACAGGGAGGCACCCAGTACTTC. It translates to CSVGGQGGTQYF.

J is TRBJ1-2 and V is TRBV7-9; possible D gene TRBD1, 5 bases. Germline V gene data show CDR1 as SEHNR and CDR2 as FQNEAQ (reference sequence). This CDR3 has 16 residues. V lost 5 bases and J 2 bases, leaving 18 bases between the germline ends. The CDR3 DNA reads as TGTGCCAGCAGCCCAGCAGGGATCTTATTAAACTATGGCTACACCTTC. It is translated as CASSPAGILLNYGYTF.

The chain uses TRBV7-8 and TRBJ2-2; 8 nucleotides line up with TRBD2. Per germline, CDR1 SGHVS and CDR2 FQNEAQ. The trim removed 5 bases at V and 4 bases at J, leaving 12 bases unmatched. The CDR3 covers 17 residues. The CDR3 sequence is CASSLIRPSGGTGELFF. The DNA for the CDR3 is TGTGCCAGCAGCCTGATTCGGCCCAGCGGGGGCACCGGGGAGCTGTTTTTT. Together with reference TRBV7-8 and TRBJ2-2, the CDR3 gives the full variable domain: GAGVSQSPRYKVAKRGQDVALRCDPISGHVSLFWYQQALGQGPEFLTYFQNEAQLDKSGLPSDRFFAERPEGSVSTLKIQRTQQEDSAVYLCASSLIRPSGGTGELFFGEGSRLTVL.